The rows below give T cell receptor beta chains drawn from one sample of a study of CD8 T cells in Susac syndrome. TCRdb fed the immunoSEQ multiplex PCR reads into MiXCR, producing one record per CDR3 protein. This sample has roughly 140,000 distinct CDR3 sequences, with approximately 95% found just once. The sample was CD4+ T cells from PBMCs. These receptors were collected from a human donor with Susac syndrome. The CDR3 runs from the conserved cysteine through the conserved F or W. D genes are given only for firm matches. A clone size is listed for some rows: how often the clone was seen (once, few, many), or a class if it is expanded.

J gene	clone size	D gene	V gene	CDR3 protein	CDR3 DNA
TRBJ2-1	-	TRBD2	TRBV12-3/TRBV12-4	CASRPRGWEGRNEQFF	TGTGCCAGCAGACCCCGAGGTTGGGAGGGGAGAAATGAGCAGTTCTTC
TRBJ1-2	-	-	TRBV10-2	CASSDRGIDGYTF	TGCGCCAGCAGTGACAGGGGAATCGATGGCTACACCTTC
TRBJ1-5	-	-	TRBV21-1	CASSNDLPDQPQHF	TGTGCCAGCAGCAACGACCTCCCAGATCAGCCCCAGCATTTT
TRBJ2-7	-	TRBD1	TRBV12-3/TRBV12-4	CASSPGTEGQYF	TGTGCCAGCAGCCCCGGGACAGAGGGGCAGTACTTC
TRBJ1-5	-	-	TRBV18	CASSRRGADSNQPQHF	TGTGCCAGCTCACGGCGGGGGGCAGATAGCAATCAGCCCCAGCATTTT
TRBJ2-1	-	-	TRBV29-1	CSVDQIDEQFF	TGCAGCGTTGATCAGATAGATGAGCAGTTCTTC
TRBJ2-3	-	-	TRBV12-3/TRBV12-4	CASSDTGLQYF	TGTGCCAGCAGTGACACAGGGTTGCAATATTTT
TRBJ2-4	-	-	TRBV25-1	CASSEGRGSGKNIQYF	TGTGCCAGCAGTGAAGGCAGGGGCAGCGGCAAAAACATTCAGTACTTC
TRBJ2-1	-	TRBD2	TRBV4-2	CASSQDSGGPGDEQFF	TGTGCCAGCAGCCAAGACTCGGGAGGGCCGGGCGATGAGCAGTTCTTC
TRBJ2-5	-	-	TRBV4-1	CASSSTLYQETQYF	TGCGCCAGCAGCTCGACCTTGTACCAAGAGACCCAGTACTTC
TRBJ1-6	-	TRBD1	TRBV20-1	CSATAGGQNFLGSPLHF	TGCAGTGCTACGGCGGGGGGACAGAATTTTTTAGGTTCACCCCTCCACTTT
TRBJ1-1	once	-	TRBV4-1	CASSQDGGGTEAFF	TGCGCCAGCAGCCAGGATGGGGGCGGCACTGAAGCTTTCTTT
TRBJ1-1	-	-	TRBV12-3/TRBV12-4	CASNRDGQTEAFF	TGTGCCAGCAACCGGGACGGGCAGACTGAAGCTTTCTTT
TRBJ2-5	-	-	TRBV18	CASSPTAGETQYF	TGTGCCAGCTCACCCACCGCAGGGGAGACCCAGTACTTC
TRBJ1-1	-	TRBD1	TRBV3-1	CASGQGFGAFF	TGTGCCAGCGGACAGGGTTTTGGAGCTTTCTTT
TRBJ2-6	-	-	TRBV6-6	CASTRSGANVLTF	TGTGCCAGCACCCGGTCTGGGGCCAACGTCCTGACTTTC
TRBJ2-5	few	TRBD2	TRBV6-5	CASSYSAGEGETQYF	TGTGCCAGCAGTTACTCAGCGGGAGAGGGGGAGACCCAGTACTTC
TRBJ1-1	-	-	TRBV7-8	CASSFGRSNTEAFF	TGTGCCAGCAGCTTCGGACGGAGCAACACTGAAGCTTTCTTT
TRBJ2-1	-	-	TRBV3-1	CASSQVLTNEQFF	TGTGCCAGCAGCCAAGTCCTAACCAATGAGCAGTTCTTC
TRBJ2-7	-	-	TRBV12-3/TRBV12-4	CASSKTAPYLGEQYF	TGTGCCAGCAGTAAGACAGCTCCCTACCTGGGGGAGCAGTACTTC
TRBJ2-5	few	-	TRBV28	CASSLSGWETQYF	TGTGCCAGCAGTTTGAGCGGGTGGGAGACCCAGTACTTC
TRBJ1-6	-	TRBD1	TRBV4-2	CASSQPGQINSPLHF	TGTGCCAGCAGCCAACCGGGACAGATTAATTCACCCCTCCACTTT
TRBJ2-2	-	-	TRBV7-3	CASSLSGSNTGELFF	TGTGCCAGCAGCTTAAGTGGCTCGAACACCGGGGAGCTGTTTTTT
TRBJ2-7	-	TRBD2	TRBV12-3/TRBV12-4	CASSLERGVDEQYF	TGTGCCAGCAGTTTAGAACGGGGGGTTGATGAGCAGTACTTC
TRBJ1-5	-	-	TRBV3-1	CASSQGIQENQPQHF	TGTGCCAGCAGCCAAGGGATACAGGAGAATCAGCCCCAGCATTTT
TRBJ2-7	-	TRBD2	TRBV28	CASSLPHRGGNEQYF	TGTGCCAGCAGTTTACCCCACCGCGGGGGGAACGAGCAGTACTTC
TRBJ1-1	-	-	TRBV3-1	CASSQQGWEAFF	TGTGCCAGCAGCCAACAGGGGTGGGAAGCTTTCTTT
TRBJ1-1	-	-	TRBV2	CASSEFRYGAFF	TGTGCCAGCAGTGAATTCCGGTACGGGGCTTTCTTT
TRBJ1-1	-	-	TRBV6-5	CASSYSRGNTEAFF	TGTGCCAGCAGTTACTCGCGAGGGAACACTGAAGCTTTCTTT
TRBJ2-7	-	-	TRBV5-1	CASHFRAGTYEQYF	TGCGCCAGTCACTTCCGGGCAGGCACCTACGAGCAGTACTTC
TRBJ2-7	-	-	TRBV18	CASSLLTGLGVEEQYF	TGTGCCAGCTCACTCCTCACGGGACTGGGGGTTGAGGAGCAGTACTTC
TRBJ1-4	-	-	TRBV29-1	CSVAGEGLATNEKLFF	TGCAGCGTTGCCGGGGAGGGCCTGGCAACTAATGAAAAACTGTTTTTT
TRBJ2-1	-	-	TRBV25-1	CASSDPGAKEQFF	TGTGCCAGCAGTGACCCAGGGGCAAAGGAGCAGTTCTTC
TRBJ2-7	-	TRBD1	TRBV28	CATTGTGTGEQYF	TGTGCCACTACCGGGACAGGCACCGGGGAGCAGTACTTC
TRBJ2-5	-	TRBD1	TRBV28	CASSDHRGRETQYF	TGTGCCAGCTCTGACCACAGGGGGCGGGAGACCCAGTACTTC
TRBJ2-7	-	-	TRBV3-1	CASSPDLRSEQYF	TGTGCCAGCAGCCCAGATCTGAGGTCCGAGCAGTACTTC
TRBJ2-7	-	-	TRBV2	CASTPGPPNEQYF	TGTGCCAGCACCCCGGGCCCACCGAACGAGCAGTACTTC
TRBJ1-1	-	-	TRBV20-1	CSARVSTGNTEAFF	TGCAGTGCTAGAGTTTCTACAGGGAACACTGAAGCTTTCTTT
TRBJ2-3	-	TRBD2	TRBV19	CATGLAGHTDTQYF	TGTGCCACAGGACTAGCGGGGCACACAGATACGCAGTATTTT
TRBJ2-1	-	-	TRBV5-6	CASSNRALTSQAEQFF	TGTGCCAGCAGCAACCGAGCCCTGACTAGTCAGGCTGAGCAGTTCTTC
TRBJ1-6	-	-	TRBV20-1	CSARDDQRYNSPLHF	TGCAGTGCTAGAGATGATCAGAGGTATAATTCACCCCTCCACTTT
TRBJ1-2	once	-	TRBV7-2	CASSFLYGYTF	TGTGCCAGCAGCTTCCTATATGGCTACACCTTC
TRBJ1-1	-	-	TRBV10-3	CAISGPGGSGEAFF	TGTGCCATCAGTGGGCCGGGAGGGTCGGGTGAAGCTTTCTTT
TRBJ1-1	-	-	TRBV9	CASSLSGFETEAFF	TGTGCCAGCAGCCTCAGTGGTTTTGAGACTGAAGCTTTCTTT
TRBJ1-1	-	-	TRBV24-1	CATSDGPRDTEAFF	TGTGCCACCAGTGATGGTCCTCGGGACACTGAAGCTTTCTTT
TRBJ1-3	-	-	TRBV4-1	CASSQVGSSGNTIYF	TGCGCCAGCAGCCAAGTTGGGAGCTCTGGAAACACCATATATTTT
TRBJ2-1	-	-	TRBV20-1	CSARDLGTYNEQFF	TGCAGTGCTAGAGATCTGGGCACCTACAATGAGCAGTTCTTC
TRBJ2-1	-	TRBD2	TRBV7-9	CASSLGLGGFNEQFF	TGTGCCAGCAGCTTAGGCCTCGGGGGGTTCAATGAGCAGTTCTTC
TRBJ1-1	-	-	TRBV7-9	CASSLAWGVGTEAFF	TGTGCCAGCAGCTTAGCGTGGGGAGTTGGTACTGAAGCTTTCTTT
TRBJ1-5	-	-	TRBV12-3/TRBV12-4	CASSFGSGSNQPQHF	TGTGCCAGCAGTTTCGGGTCAGGGAGCAATCAGCCCCAGCATTTT
TRBJ2-7	-	TRBD2	TRBV14	CASCSSGALEQYF	TGTGCCAGCTGTAGTAGCGGGGCCCTCGAGCAGTACTTC
TRBJ1-2	-	TRBD1	TRBV20-1	CSAHKQGEEGYTF	TGCAGTGCTCATAAACAGGGGGAGGAAGGCTACACCTTC
TRBJ2-7	few	-	TRBV5-1	CASSSQGYEQYF	TGTGCCAGCAGTTCTCAGGGCTACGAGCAGTACTTC
TRBJ2-5	-	TRBD2	TRBV28	CASSTTSGRTYETQYF	TGTGCCAGCAGTACTACTAGCGGGAGGACTTATGAGACCCAGTACTTC
TRBJ2-5	-	-	TRBV29-1	CSVEVSSGETQYF	TGCAGCGTTGAAGTGTCCTCGGGAGAGACCCAGTACTTC
TRBJ2-1	-	TRBD2	TRBV4-2	CASSPRTSGGGYNEQFF	TGTGCCAGCAGCCCCCGGACTAGCGGGGGGGGATACAATGAGCAGTTCTTC
TRBJ2-7	once	-	TRBV18	CASSPQRTSYEQYF	TGTGCCAGCTCACCACAAAGGACCTCCTACGAGCAGTACTTC
TRBJ2-1	-	TRBD1	TRBV29-1	CSVVHTGVGYNEQFF	TGCAGCGTTGTTCATACAGGGGTTGGGTACAATGAGCAGTTCTTC
TRBJ2-7	-	-	TRBV7-2	CASSLVGGGKNEQYF	TGTGCCAGCAGCTTAGTAGGTGGGGGCAAGAACGAGCAGTACTTC